The following is a T cell receptor (beta chain) sequence with its context. This record belongs to a study of blood T cells in healthy people across ages. V lost 6 bases and J 2 bases, leaving 12 bases between the germline ends. The CDR3 contains 14 residues. Peripheral blood samples of 9 to 10 milliliters were drawn from each donor. The authors ran a second PCR of 7 to 11 cycles using a sample-barcoded 5' primer and a J-beta primer mix. Each CDR3 protein is one row after TCRdb ran MiXCR on the 5' RACE reads. The sample consists of about 1.4 million distinct CDR3 sequences, around 59% of them appearing once.

Sequenced: blood. This chain uses TRBV12-3 or TRBV12-4 with TRBJ2-3; no definite D call. This TCR was recovered from a young man in good health. In nucleotides, the CDR3 is TGTGCCAGCAGCCACGGTTCCTTCACAGATACGCAGTATTTT. Protein: CASSHGSFTDTQYF.